The 6 T cell receptor beta chains below all came from one sample that was sequenced in a study of blood T cell repertoires in COVID-19. Libraries were prepared by immunoSEQ multiplex PCR; TCRdb keeps only in-frame clonotypes and omits some of them. This sample has 40,000 to 60,000 clones, with approximately 80% found just once. Input material: peripheral blood. The receptors here all came from a human donor in a cohort sampled during active COVID-19.

This chain joins TRBV6-2 or TRBV6-3 and TRBJ2-1; D is perhaps TRBD2 (6 bases). Looked up from germline, CDR1 is MNHEY and CDR2 is SVGEGT. V dropped 5 bases and J dropped 6 bases, with 14 bases sitting between them. The CDR3 totals 14 residues. The CDR3 DNA follows: TGTGCCAGCAGTATGAGCGGGTTTCTCAATGAGCAGTTCTTC. As protein: CASSMSGFLNEQFF.

The chain has TRBV4-3 and TRBJ2-3, with a weak D call TRBD2 (6 bases). Trimming stripped 4 bases from V and 0 bases from J, with 8 bases between. This CDR3 is built from 14 residues. CDR1 is LGHNA and CDR2 is YSLEER in the germline V gene. CDR3 bases: TGCGCCAGCAGCCCGGGGACTAGCACAGATACGCAGTATTTT. This gives the protein CASSPGTSTDTQYF.

The chain couples TRBV11-3 to TRBJ2-1; TRBD1 might be the D (5 bases). V dropped 0 bases and J dropped 4 bases, with 10 bases sitting between them. CDR1 and CDR2 from the germline V gene are SGHNT and YENEEA. There are 15 residues in the CDR3. Here the CDR3 reads CASSLEATGYNEQFF. CDR3 DNA: TGTGCCAGCAGCTTAGAAGCAACAGGTTACAATGAGCAGTTCTTC.

This chain connects TRBV5-4 to TRBJ2-7; 15 positions agree with TRBD2. CDR1 is SGHNT and CDR2 is YYREEE in the germline V gene (reference sequence). Losses at the gene ends were 3 bases for V and 10 bases for J; bases not matched to a gene: 5. CDR3 length: 14 amino acids. The CDR3 region is CASSSSGLAGGQYF. In DNA, the CDR3 is TGTGCCAGCAGCTCTTCGGGACTAGCGGGAGGACAGTACTTC.

The chain couples TRBV30 to TRBJ1-2; 7 bases agree with TRBD1. V was clipped by 0 bases and J by 5 bases; unmatched bases: 3. The CDR3 consists of 13 residues. Germline assignment: CDR1 GTSNPN and CDR2 SVGIG (reference sequence). CDR3 DNA sequence: TGTGCCTGGAGTGTCGGGACAGCGTATGGCTACACCTTC. This translates into CAWSVGTAYGYTF. Full variable domain (missing parts from reference TRBV30 and TRBJ1-2): SQTIHQWPATLVQPVGSPLSLECTVEGTSNPNLYWYRQAAGRGLQLLFYSVGIGQISSEVPQNLSASRPQDRQFILSSKKLLLSDSGFYLCAWSVGTAYGYTFGSGTRLTVV.

This sequence joins TRBV18 and TRBJ1-1; 7 bases are a match to TRBD1. Germline CDR1 and CDR2: KGHSH and LQKENI. The CDR3 runs 15 residues. With 0 bases clipped from V and 5 bases from J, the junction kept 6 bases outside the gene matches. CDR3 loop: CASSPPKGASTEAFF. The CDR3 DNA follows: TGTGCCAGCTCACCACCGAAGGGGGCGAGTACTGAAGCTTTCTTT.